These 30 T cell receptor beta chains were sequenced from one sample in a study of blood T cell repertoires in COVID-19. The protocol was immunoSEQ multiplex PCR, while the TCRdb copy is restricted to in-frame clones and leaves out a portion. Of a few hundred thousand clones listed, more than 85% were seen once; the top ten hold over 0.7%. The sample consisted of PBMCs or T cells enriched from blood (not recorded which). These receptors originate from a woman between 35 and 50 years old who had been exposed to COVID-19.

V is TRBV7-6 and J is TRBJ1-6; the D is unclear. CDR1 is SGHVS, CDR2 FNYEAQ, per germline. This CDR3 has 16 amino acids. Trimming removed 0 bases at V and 7 bases at J, with 13 bases between. CDR3 region: CASSLAPGEINSPLHF. The CDR3 DNA sequence: TGTGCCAGCAGCTTAGCCCCGGGAGAGATAAATTCACCCCTCCACTTT. Looking up the rest from reference TRBV7-6 and TRBJ1-6 gives the full variable domain: GAGVSQSPRYKVTKRGQDVALRCDPISGHVSLYWYRQALGQGPEFLTYFNYEAQQDKSGLPNDRFSAERPEGSISTLTIQRTEQRDSAMYRCASSLAPGEINSPLHFGNGTRLTVT.

This chain joins TRBV18 and TRBJ2-1, with D possibly TRBD2 on 6 matching bases. V gave up 1 base and J gave up 8 bases, with 9 bases separating them. The CDR3 has 13 residues. Germline CDR1 KGHSH, CDR2 LQKENI. The DNA of the CDR3 is TGTGCCAGCTCACCACGACTAGGGGATGAGCAGTTCTTC. Translated, it gives CASSPRLGDEQFF. Drawing the rest from reference TRBV18 and TRBJ2-1, the complete variable domain is NAGVMQNPRHLVRRRGQEARLRCSPMKGHSHVYWYRQLPEEGLKFMVYLQKENIIDESGMPKERFSAEFPKEGPSILRIQQVVRGDSAAYFCASSPRLGDEQFFGPGTRLTVL.

The chain employs TRBV6-6 and TRBJ1-3; D is perhaps TRBD1 (5 bases). Germline V CDR1 and CDR2: MNHNY, SVGAGI (reference sequence). The CDR3 is 15 amino acids. The V and J ends lost 0 bases and 3 bases respectively, with 9 bases between them. CDR3 amino acids: CASSYSPDIGNTIYF. The CDR3 DNA sequence: TGTGCCAGCAGTTACTCCCCGGACATTGGAAACACCATATATTTT.

As regards this clone: One end of the junction is discordant with germline, which a read error may explain. The chain carries TRBV7-6 and TRBJ1-1, with D possibly being TRBD1 (6 bases). The germline V gene has CDR1 SGHVS and CDR2 FNYEAQ. CDR3 size: 11 residues. The CDR3 DNA sequence: TGTGCCAGCAGCTTAGGTCAGGGGCGGCTCTTT. It is translated as CASSLGQGRLF.

This chain joins TRBV2 and TRBJ2-5; 7 positions agree with TRBD1. The CDR3 runs to 14 residues. Germline CDR1 reads SNHLY; CDR2 reads FYNNEI. V shed 7 bases and J 5 bases; nucleotides not matched to a gene: 10. The CDR3 sequence: CASNQNRGVETQYF. CDR3 DNA sequence: TGTGCCAGCAACCAGAACAGGGGTGTGGAGACCCAGTACTTC.

This chain joins TRBV5-1 and TRBJ1-2; 9 nucleotides align to TRBD1. Germline loops: CDR1 SGHRS, CDR2 YFSETQ. Trimming took 0 bases from V and 5 from J; bases not matched to a gene: 5. This CDR3 has 15 residues. In DNA form, the CDR3 reads TGCGCCAGCAGCTTGGAGGGACAGGGCCCGTATGGCTACACCTTC. Amino acids: CASSLEGQGPYGYTF.

V is TRBV19 and J is TRBJ2-3, with a tentative D call TRBD1 (5 bases). CDR1 and CDR2 from the germline V gene are LNHDA and SQIVND (reference sequence). The CDR3 extends over 15 amino acids. V lost 7 bases, J lost 6 bases, and 20 bases lay in between. As DNA, the CDR3 is TGTGCCAGTACCCCGGGCACAGGCCTTACTGATACGCAGTATTTT. This codes for CASTPGTGLTDTQYF. The entire variable domain, with the rest obtained from reference TRBV19 and TRBJ2-3, is as follows: DGGITQSPKYLFRKEGQNVTLSCEQNLNHDAMYWYRQDPGQGLRLIYYSQIVNDFQKGDIAEGYSVSREKKESFPLTVTSAQKNPTAFYLCASTPGTGLTDTQYFGPGTRLTVL.

A remark on this clone: A read error may produce the germline difference seen at one junction end. The V gene is TRBV6-2 or TRBV6-3, the J gene TRBJ2-7, with 8 bases fitting TRBD1. This CDR3 comprises 15 residues. Germline assignment: CDR1 MNHEY and CDR2 SVGEGT. The CDR3 here is CVSSARTGNSYEQYF. In DNA, the CDR3 is TGTGTCAGCAGTGCGAGGACAGGGAACTCCTACGAGCAGTACTTC.

This chain links TRBV15 with TRBJ1-2; 10 bases are a match to TRBD1. The CDR3 loop spans 16 amino acids. Germline V gene sequence: CDR1 LNHNV, CDR2 YYDKDF (reference sequence). J was trimmed by 2 bases and V by 3 bases; bases with no gene match: 6. The DNA of the CDR3 is TGTGCCACCAGCAGGGGGACAGGGGAACTAAACTATGGCTACACCTTC. Residues: CATSRGTGELNYGYTF.

This clone occurred once. This chain uses TRBV11-3 with TRBJ2-5, with 7 nucleotides matching TRBD2. CDR3 length: 15 residues. Germline CDR1 SGHNT, CDR2 YENEEA. The ends lost 1 base at V and 1 base at J; junction bases unmatched: 3. This CDR3 is CASSLGGGSQETQYF. CDR3 bases: TGTGCCAGCAGCTTAGGAGGCGGGAGCCAAGAGACCCAGTACTTC. Together with reference TRBV11-3 and TRBJ2-5, the CDR3 gives the full variable domain: EAGVVQSPRYKIIEKKQPVAFWCNPISGHNTLYWYLQNLGQGPELLIRYENEEAVDDSQLPKDRFSAERLKGVDSTLKIQPAELGDSAVYLCASSLGGGSQETQYFGPGTRLLVL.

The rearrangement links TRBV30 to TRBJ1-4; D may be TRBD1 (6 bases). Germline V gene sequence: CDR1 GTSNPN, CDR2 SVGIG (reference sequence). There are 13 residues in the CDR3. Trimming took 3 bases from V and 7 from J, leaving 12 bases between them. The CDR3 spells CAWSLGHGEKLFF. The CDR3 nucleotides read TGTGCCTGGAGCCTGGGACACGGTGAAAAACTGTTTTTT.

The chain employs TRBV3-1 (or the pseudogene TRBV3-2) and TRBJ2-1; TRBD1 matches 9 bases. Germline V CDR1 and CDR2: LGHDT, YNNKEL (reference sequence). The V gene end was trimmed by 3 bases and the J gene end by 1 base; junction bases not matched to a gene: 16. This CDR3 has 20 amino acids. The CDR3 nucleotides are TGTGCCAGCAGCCACTCTCCCGGGACAGGGAGACTTGGGTCCTACAATGAGCAGTTCTTC. It specifies CASSHSPGTGRLGSYNEQFF.

The rearrangement links TRBV30 to TRBJ2-3; 9 bases map to TRBD2. Per the germline V gene, CDR1 is GTSNPN and CDR2 is SVGIG (reference sequence). This CDR3 region has 14 residues. Trimming took 5 bases from V and 3 from J; bases not matched to a gene: 6. CDR3 protein: CAWASGVLTDTQYF. The CDR3 coding sequence is TGTGCCTGGGCTAGCGGGGTCCTTACAGATACGCAGTATTTT.

The J gene is TRBJ2-1, the V gene TRBV21-1; the table's D call of TRBD2 was not tested on the DNA. TRBV21-1 counts as a pseudogene. This CDR3 region has 16 residues. The CDR3 loop is CASSKGRGRAVNEQFF. CDR3 nucleotides: TGTGCCAGCAGCAAAGGACGAGGGAGGGCCGTAAATGAGCAGTTCTTC.

The chain has TRBV3-1 (or the pseudogene TRBV3-2) and TRBJ2-7; weak D call: TRBD1 (6 bases). Germline V gives CDR1 LGHDT, CDR2 YNNKEL (reference sequence). V lost 2 bases to trimming and J lost 10 bases, with 18 bases between them. The CDR3 consists of 14 residues. CDR3 sequence reads: CASSQPSAGANQYF. In DNA form, the CDR3 reads TGTGCCAGCAGCCAACCTTCCGCAGGGGCGAACCAGTACTTC.

The chain links TRBV7-2 to TRBJ2-1; 9 bases fit TRBD2. With 5 bases clipped from V and 8 bases from J, the junction kept 4 bases outside the gene matches. Per the germline V gene, CDR1 is SGHTA and CDR2 is FQGNSA. The CDR3 runs to 13 residues. Written as DNA, the CDR3 is TGTGCCAGCAGCAGGGGACTAGCAGATGAGCAGTTCTTC. This gives the protein CASSRGLADEQFF.

The chain employs TRBV6-5 and TRBJ1-3; TRBD1 might be the D (5 bases). V was cut by 4 bases and J by 4 bases, with 11 bases left in between. The CDR3 extends over 14 amino acids. CDR1 MNHEY and CDR2 SVGAGI come from the germline V gene. The CDR3 sequence: CASSSRDFGNTIYF. The CDR3 DNA follows: TGTGCCAGCAGTTCCAGGGATTTCGGAAACACCATATATTTT.

The chain uses TRBV30 and TRBJ2-1; D is perhaps TRBD1 (7 bases). The CDR3 extends over 15 amino acids. Germline V gives CDR1 GTSNPN, CDR2 SVGIG (reference sequence). V was clipped by 0 bases and J by 7 bases, with 16 bases between them. CDR3 protein: CAWSVSPGGRNEQFF. CDR3 sequence (DNA): TGTGCCTGGAGTGTAAGCCCAGGGGGGAGGAATGAGCAGTTCTTC.

J is TRBJ1-4 and V is TRBV6-1; D not certain. With 2 bases removed from V and 4 bases from J, the gap between germline ends came to 11 bases. The length of the CDR3 is 15 residues. Germline CDR1 MNHNS, CDR2 SASEGT. CDR3: CASSEPQPYNEKLFF. The DNA for the CDR3 is TGTGCCAGCAGTGAACCACAACCATATAATGAAAAACTGTTTTTT.

Worth noting for this clone: The sample carries other DNA sequences with the same CDR3. This sequence joins TRBV12-3 or TRBV12-4 and TRBJ1-2; a possible D gene is TRBD1 (5 bases). The CDR3 covers 13 residues. Trimming cost V 2 bases and J 7 bases, with 11 bases left between them. The CDR3 nucleotides are TGTGCCAGCAGTTTAAGGCAGGGAGGTGGCTACACCTTC. Translation gives CASSLRQGGGYTF.

The CDR3, as DNA: TGTGCCAGCAGTGTTCCGGGACAGATGAATTCACCCCTCCACTTT. It yields the protein CASSVPGQMNSPLHF. The chain links TRBV25-1 to TRBJ1-6, with TRBD1 identical over 7 bases. CDR1 and CDR2 (germline): MGHDK, SYGVNS. This CDR3 is built from 15 residues. V dropped 4 bases and J dropped 7; count of bases not matched to a gene: 7.

A remark on this clone: Different DNA sequences within this sample yield the same CDR3. V is TRBV7-3 and J is TRBJ1-1; maybe TRBD1 (5 bases). The CDR3 consists of 13 residues. V was clipped by 1 base and J by 3 bases, with 6 bases between them. Germline CDR1 SGHTA, CDR2 FQGTGA. CDR3 coding DNA: TGTGCCAGCAGCTTAAGGGGCGACACTGAAGCTTTCTTT. Encoded protein: CASSLRGDTEAFF. The full variable domain, its missing parts supplied by reference TRBV7-3 and TRBJ1-1, is GAGVSQTPSNKVTEKGKYVELRCDPISGHTALYWYRQSLGQGPEFLIYFQGTGAADDSGLPNDRFFAVRPEGSVSTLKIQRTERGDSAVYLCASSLRGDTEAFFGQGTRLTVV.

The V and J genes are TRBV7-8 and TRBJ1-5; the D gene is possibly TRBD1 (5 bases). The CDR3 is made up of 16 amino acids. Germline loops: CDR1 SGHVS, CDR2 FQNEAQ. Between the trimmed V and J ends, which lost 2 bases and 3 bases, there was a span of 14 bases. In DNA form, the CDR3 reads TGTGCCAGCAGCTTAATATCCCAGGGCTCCAATCAGCCCCAGCATTTT. Translation: CASSLISQGSNQPQHF.

The chain combines TRBV29-1 with TRBJ2-1, with a tentative D call TRBD1 (6 bases). Trimming left V 7 bases short and J 5 bases short, with 15 bases between. Germline CDR1 reads SQVTM; CDR2 reads ANQGSEA. The CDR3 is 13 residues long. The CDR3 DNA reads as TGCAGCGGAATCGGGCAGGGGAACAATGAGCAGTTCTTC. Protein sequence: CSGIGQGNNEQFF.

This clone was seen more than once but under ten times. The CDR3 DNA sequence: TGCGCCAGCAGCTTGAGGCAGGGGGCTCAGCCCCAGCATTTT. Its protein product is CASSLRQGAQPQHF. V and J are TRBV5-1 and TRBJ1-5; 8 positions agree with TRBD1. Trimming took 1 base from V and 6 from J; bases not matched to a gene: 3. The CDR3 has 14 amino acids. CDR1 and CDR2 (germline): SGHRS, YFSETQ.

This clone has a single count. The chain uses TRBV10-2 and TRBJ1-1, with a possible D match to TRBD1 (5 bases). The V and J ends lost 0 bases and 3 bases respectively, with 5 bases between them. CDR1 and CDR2 (germline): WSHSY, SAAADI. This CDR3 is 13 amino acids long. CDR3 coding DNA: TGCGCCAGCAGTGAGTCGGGGCACACTGAAGCTTTCTTT. Residues: CASSESGHTEAFF.

The chain combines TRBV25-1 with TRBJ2-7; 10 bases agree with TRBD1. Germline CDR1 and CDR2: MGHDK and SYGVNS. CDR3 length equals 16 residues. V shed 7 bases, J shed 3 bases, and the junction held 12 bases outside the gene matches. The CDR3 protein is CASTPTRGQGRYEQYF. The CDR3 DNA is TGTGCCAGCACCCCGACCCGGGGACAGGGGCGCTACGAGCAGTACTTC.

In this sample, this clone turned up once. The chain couples TRBV5-5 to TRBJ2-1; TRBD2 aligns across 12 bases. Germline CDR1 and CDR2: SGHKS and YYEKEE (reference sequence). CDR3 length: 14 amino acids. Losses at the gene ends were 4 bases for V and 13 bases for J; bases not matched to a gene: 9. The CDR3 DNA is TGTGCCAGCAGCCAGACTAGCGGGGGCAGGCGACAGTTCTTC. Its translation: CASSQTSGGRRQFF.

The rearrangement joins TRBV4-1 to TRBJ1-5; 7 bases are shared with TRBD1. The CDR3 consists of 14 residues. The J segment lost 2 bases and the V segment lost 2 bases, leaving 0 bases of the junction unmatched. Germline CDR1 MGHRA, CDR2 YSYEKL. For the CDR3, the DNA is TGCGCCAGCAGCCAACAGGGGGGCAATCAGCCCCAGCATTTT. Translated, it gives CASSQQGGNQPQHF.

The V call is TRBV12-3 or TRBV12-4, the J call TRBJ1-2; 8 nucleotides line up with TRBD1. The CDR3 loop spans 13 amino acids. The ends lost 6 bases at V and 8 bases at J; junction bases unmatched: 8. CDR3: CASSLSGTGGYTF. CDR3 bases: TGTGCCAGCAGCCTTTCCGGGACAGGCGGCTACACCTTC.